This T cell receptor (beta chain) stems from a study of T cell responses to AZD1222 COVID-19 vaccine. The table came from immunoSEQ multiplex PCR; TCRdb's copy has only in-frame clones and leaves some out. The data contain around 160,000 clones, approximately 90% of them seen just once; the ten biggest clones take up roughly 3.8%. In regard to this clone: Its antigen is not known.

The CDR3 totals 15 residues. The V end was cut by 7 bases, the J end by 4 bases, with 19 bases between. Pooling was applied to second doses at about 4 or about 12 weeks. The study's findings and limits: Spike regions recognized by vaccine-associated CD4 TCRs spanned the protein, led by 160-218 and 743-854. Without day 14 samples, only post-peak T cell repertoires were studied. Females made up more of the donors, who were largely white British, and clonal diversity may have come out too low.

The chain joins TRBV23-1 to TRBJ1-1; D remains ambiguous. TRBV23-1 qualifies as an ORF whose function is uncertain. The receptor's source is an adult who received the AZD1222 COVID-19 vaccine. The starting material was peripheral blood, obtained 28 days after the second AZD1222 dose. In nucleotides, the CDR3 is TGCGCCAGCACCCCCCTGGCCCGTGGGAGCACTGAAGCTTTCTTT. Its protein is CASTPLARGSTEAFF.